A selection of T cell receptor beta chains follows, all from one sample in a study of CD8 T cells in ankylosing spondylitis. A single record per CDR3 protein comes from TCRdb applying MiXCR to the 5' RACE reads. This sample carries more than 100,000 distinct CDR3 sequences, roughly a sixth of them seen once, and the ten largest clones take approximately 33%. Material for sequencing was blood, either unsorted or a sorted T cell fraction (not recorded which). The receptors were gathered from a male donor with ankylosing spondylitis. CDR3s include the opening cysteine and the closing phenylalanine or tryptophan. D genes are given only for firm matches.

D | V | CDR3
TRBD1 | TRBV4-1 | CASSPWDRGNSPLHF
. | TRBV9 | CASTKGVGGRNEQFF
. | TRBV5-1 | CASSLAPGPTDNEQFF
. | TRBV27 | CASSFVRGQETQYF
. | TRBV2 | CASRTETYEQYF
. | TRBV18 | CASSPSRGVDQPQHF
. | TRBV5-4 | CASSSGTLSWDEQFF
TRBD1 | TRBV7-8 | CASSAPRDRGSDEQFF
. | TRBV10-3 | CAISDRLAETGELFF
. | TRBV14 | CASSRKQGNYNEQFF
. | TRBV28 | CASSTDSRYGYTF
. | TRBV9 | CASSVALGDEQFF
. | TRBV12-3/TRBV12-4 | CASANRGGYEQYF
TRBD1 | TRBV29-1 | CSVDGRRTGRDEAFF
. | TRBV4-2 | CASSQARISRDTEAFF
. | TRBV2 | CASSEGGRRETQYF
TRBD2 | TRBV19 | CASSPASGISEQYF